These 3 T cell receptor beta chains share one sample of origin, sequenced in a study of T cells in women clearing cervical HPV infection. The assay was immunoSEQ multiplex PCR, and TCRdb's table has in-frame clones only and misses some. This sample's table has tens of thousands of clones. Sequenced input: blood buffy coat. These receptors all stem from a woman aged 18 to 75 with a cervical HPV16 infection that either progressed to CIN3+ or cleared (not recorded which).

About this clone: With the read ending 3 residues before the CDR3 end, the germline J gene is used to fill in that end. This chain links TRBV5-4 with TRBJ2-5, with 11 nucleotides matching TRBD1. The CDR3 is made up of 16 amino acids. V dropped 5 bases and J dropped 0; count of bases not matched to a gene: 6. Germline lookup yields CDR1 SGHNT and CDR2 YYREEE (reference sequence). The CDR3 sequence: CASSSRDRGYQETQYF. The DNA read from the CDR3 is TGTGCCAGCAGTTCCAGGGACAGGGGGTACCAAGAGACC.

As to this clone: The CDR3 extends 3 residues past the end of the read, so its final part is completed from the germline J gene. This chain uses TRBV5-4 with TRBJ2-2; TRBD1 agrees at 8 bases. CDR1 and CDR2 from the germline V gene are SGHNT and YYREEE (reference sequence). The CDR3 covers 14 residues. CDR3 bases read: TGTGCCAGCAGCACGACAGGGGCAGCTGAAAAG. Amino acids: CASSTTGAAEK. The entire CDR3 reads CASSTTGAAEKLFF.

Concerning this clone itself: From the germline J gene comes the end of the CDR3, since the read stops 3 residues before it. The chain joins TRBV5-1 to TRBJ2-7, with D possibly matching TRBD1 (5 bases). Per the germline V gene, CDR1 is SGHRS and CDR2 is YFSETQ. The CDR3 contains 13 residues. The germline V and J ends were trimmed by 4 bases and 6 bases, with 14 bases remaining between them. The CDR3 DNA, read in part, is TGCGCCAGCAGCCTACCCCAGGGTGGCGAG. It encodes CASSLPQGGE. The full CDR3 sequence reads CASSLPQGGEQYF.